This T cell receptor beta chain was obtained from a study of a mutant IDH1 vaccine in newly diagnosed glioma. Measured with immunoSEQ multiplex PCR; TCRdb has only the in-frame clones, and not every one. The sample includes some 31,000 clones, 60% to 85% of them seen just once. To note about this clone: Its antigen is not identified.

Time point specified: week 35, safety follow-up. In every dose of vaccine, 300 ug of mutant IDH1 20-mer peptide was given alongside topical imiquimod. CDR1 and CDR2 (germline): MGHRA, YSYEKL. V lost 4 bases, J lost 2 bases, and 9 bases lay in between. This CDR3 region has 13 residues. The origin of this receptor is a woman aged 25 to 39 with glioma. Some clones in this sample may be carry-over from other donors' samples. This chain joins TRBV4-1 and TRBJ2-7, with D perhaps TRBD1 (5 bases). Source: PBMCs, taken from a glioma patient whose treatment included an IDH1 peptide vaccine. The DNA of the CDR3 is TGCGCCAGCAGCCTCAGGGTCACCTACGAGCAGTACTTC. Translating it yields CASSLRVTYEQYF.